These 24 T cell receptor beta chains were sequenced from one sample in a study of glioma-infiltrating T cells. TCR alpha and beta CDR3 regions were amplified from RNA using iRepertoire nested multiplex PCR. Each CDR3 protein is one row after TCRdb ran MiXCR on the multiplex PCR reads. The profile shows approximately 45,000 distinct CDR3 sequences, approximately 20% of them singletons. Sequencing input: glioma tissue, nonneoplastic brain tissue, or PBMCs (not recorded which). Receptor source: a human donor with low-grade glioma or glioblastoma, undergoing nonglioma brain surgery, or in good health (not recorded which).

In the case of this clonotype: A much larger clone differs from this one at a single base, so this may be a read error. The CDR3 DNA reads as TGTGCCAGCAGACCGGGACTAGCGGGCATCTTTTACGAGCAGTACTTC. Translating it yields CASRPGLAGIFYEQYF. The chain has TRBV7-2 and TRBJ2-7, with 12 bases that match TRBD2. Per germline, CDR1 SGHTA and CDR2 FQGNSA. This CDR3 has 16 residues. V dropped 6 bases and J dropped 4; count of bases not matched to a gene: 10.

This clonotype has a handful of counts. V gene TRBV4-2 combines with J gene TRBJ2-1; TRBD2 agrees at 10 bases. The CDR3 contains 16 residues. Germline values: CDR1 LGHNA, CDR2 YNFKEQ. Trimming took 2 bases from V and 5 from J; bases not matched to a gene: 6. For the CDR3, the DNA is TGTGCCAGCAGCCAATACGAGCGGGGGGGCCACAATGAGCAGTTCTTC. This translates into CASSQYERGGHNEQFF.

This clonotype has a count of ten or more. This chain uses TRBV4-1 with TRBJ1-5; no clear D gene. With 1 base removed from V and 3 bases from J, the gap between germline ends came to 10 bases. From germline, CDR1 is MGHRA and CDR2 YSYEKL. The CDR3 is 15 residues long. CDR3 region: CASSQVVQANQPQHF. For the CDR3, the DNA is TGCGCCAGCAGCCAAGTAGTCCAGGCCAATCAGCCCCAGCATTTT.

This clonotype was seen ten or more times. In DNA form, the CDR3 reads TGTGCCAGCAGTGTCGGGACAGTCTATGGCTACACCTTC. Protein sequence: CASSVGTVYGYTF. V and J are TRBV2 and TRBJ1-2, with TRBD1 matching 7 bases. The CDR3 length is 13 residues. CDR1 and CDR2 from the germline V gene are SNHLY and FYNNEI. V lost 4 bases and J lost 4; bases outside the gene matches: 3.

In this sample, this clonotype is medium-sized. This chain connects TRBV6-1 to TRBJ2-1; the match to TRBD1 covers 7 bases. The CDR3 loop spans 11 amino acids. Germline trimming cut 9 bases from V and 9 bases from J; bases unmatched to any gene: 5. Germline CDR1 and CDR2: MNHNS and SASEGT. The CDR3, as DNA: TGTGCCAGTACTCACAGGGGTGAGCAGTTCTTC. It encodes CASTHRGEQFF.

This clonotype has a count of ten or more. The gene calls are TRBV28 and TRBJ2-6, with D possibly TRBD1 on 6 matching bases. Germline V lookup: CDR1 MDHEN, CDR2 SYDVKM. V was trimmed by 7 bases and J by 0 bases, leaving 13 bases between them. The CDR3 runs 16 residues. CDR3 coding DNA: TGTGCCAGCACCCTGGGACAAGTCTCTGGGGCCAACGTCCTGACTTTC. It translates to CASTLGQVSGANVLTF.

CDR3 in amino acids: CASSLGAGGFGTGELFF. The CDR3 DNA is TGTGCCAGCAGCTTAGGGGCAGGGGGCTTTGGCACCGGGGAGCTGTTTTTT. The chain recombines TRBV7-6 with TRBJ2-2; 8 bases are a match to TRBD1. With V trimmed by 1 base and J by 4 bases, 8 bases remained unmatched. This CDR3 region has 17 residues. CDR1 and CDR2 from the germline V gene are SGHVS and FNYEAQ.

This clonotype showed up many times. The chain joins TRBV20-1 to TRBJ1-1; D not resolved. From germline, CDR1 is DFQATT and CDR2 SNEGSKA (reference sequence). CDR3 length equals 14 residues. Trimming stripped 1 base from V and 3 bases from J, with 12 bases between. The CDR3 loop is CSARVRGRYTEAFF. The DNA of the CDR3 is TGCAGTGCTAGAGTCCGCGGCAGGTACACTGAAGCTTTCTTT.

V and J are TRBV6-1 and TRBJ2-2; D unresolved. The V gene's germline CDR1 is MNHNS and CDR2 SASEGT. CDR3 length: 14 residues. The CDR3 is CVSTVGLGTGELFF. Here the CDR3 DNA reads TGTGTTAGCACTGTTGGGTTGGGCACCGGGGAGCTGTTTTTT.

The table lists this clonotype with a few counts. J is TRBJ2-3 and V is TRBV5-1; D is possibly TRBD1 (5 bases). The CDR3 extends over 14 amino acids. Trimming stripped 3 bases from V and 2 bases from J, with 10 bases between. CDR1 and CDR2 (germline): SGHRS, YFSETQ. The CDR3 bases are TGCGCCAGCAGCTCCGGACAAGACACAGATACGCAGTATTTT. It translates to CASSSGQDTDTQYF.

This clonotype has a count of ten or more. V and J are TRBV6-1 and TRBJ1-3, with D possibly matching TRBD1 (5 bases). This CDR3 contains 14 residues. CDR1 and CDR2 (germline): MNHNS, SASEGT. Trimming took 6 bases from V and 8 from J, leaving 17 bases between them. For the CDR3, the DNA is TGTGCCAGCAGCTCTCACAGGAGTGCGTACACCATATATTTT. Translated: CASSSHRSAYTIYF.

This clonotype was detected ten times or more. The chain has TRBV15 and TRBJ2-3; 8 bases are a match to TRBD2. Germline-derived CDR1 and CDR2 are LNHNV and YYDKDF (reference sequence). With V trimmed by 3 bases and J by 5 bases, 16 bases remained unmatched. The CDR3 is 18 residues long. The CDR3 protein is CATSRAPGWREAGDTQYF. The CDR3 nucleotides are TGTGCCACCAGCAGGGCCCCCGGCTGGCGGGAGGCAGGAGATACGCAGTATTTT.

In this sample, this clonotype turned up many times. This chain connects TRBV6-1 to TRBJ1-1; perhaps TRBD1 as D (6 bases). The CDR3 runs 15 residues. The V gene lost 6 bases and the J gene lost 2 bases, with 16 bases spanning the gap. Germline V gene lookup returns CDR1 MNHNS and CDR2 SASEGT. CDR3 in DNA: TGTGCCAGCAGAAAACAGGGTTTGATTAACACTGAAGCTTTCTTT. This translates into CASRKQGLINTEAFF.

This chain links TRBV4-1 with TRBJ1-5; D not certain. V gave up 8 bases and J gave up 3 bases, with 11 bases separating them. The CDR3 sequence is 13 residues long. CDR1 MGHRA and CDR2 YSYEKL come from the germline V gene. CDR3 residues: CASREGSNQPQHF. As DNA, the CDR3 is TGCGCCAGCCGCGAAGGATCCAATCAGCCCCAGCATTTT.

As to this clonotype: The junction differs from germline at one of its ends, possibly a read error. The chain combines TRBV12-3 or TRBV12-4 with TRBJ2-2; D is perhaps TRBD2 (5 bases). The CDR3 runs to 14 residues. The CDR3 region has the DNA TGTGCCAGCAGTTTTTCTGCAGGCACCGGGGAGCTGTCTTTT. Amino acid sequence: CASSFSAGTGELSF.

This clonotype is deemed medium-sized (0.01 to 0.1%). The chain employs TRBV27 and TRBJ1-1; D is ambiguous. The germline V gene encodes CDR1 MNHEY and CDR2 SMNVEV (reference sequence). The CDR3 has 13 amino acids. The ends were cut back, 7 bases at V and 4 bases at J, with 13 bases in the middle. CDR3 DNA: TGTGCCAGCACCTTTGGAGAGGGCACTGAAGCTTTCTTT. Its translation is CASTFGEGTEAFF.

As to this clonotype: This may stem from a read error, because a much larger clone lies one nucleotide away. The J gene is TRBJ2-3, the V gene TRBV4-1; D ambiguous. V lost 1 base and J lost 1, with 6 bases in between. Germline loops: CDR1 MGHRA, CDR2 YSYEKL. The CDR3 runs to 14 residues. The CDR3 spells CASSQAPGTDTQYF. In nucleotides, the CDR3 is TGCGCCAGCAGCCAAGCTCCAGGCACAGATACGCAGTATTTT.

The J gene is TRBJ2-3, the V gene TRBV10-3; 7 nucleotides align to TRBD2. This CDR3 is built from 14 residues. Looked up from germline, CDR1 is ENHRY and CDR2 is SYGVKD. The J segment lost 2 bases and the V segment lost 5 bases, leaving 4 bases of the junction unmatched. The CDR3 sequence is CAISSRGDTDTQYF. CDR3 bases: TGTGCCATCAGTAGCCGGGGGGACACAGATACGCAGTATTTT.

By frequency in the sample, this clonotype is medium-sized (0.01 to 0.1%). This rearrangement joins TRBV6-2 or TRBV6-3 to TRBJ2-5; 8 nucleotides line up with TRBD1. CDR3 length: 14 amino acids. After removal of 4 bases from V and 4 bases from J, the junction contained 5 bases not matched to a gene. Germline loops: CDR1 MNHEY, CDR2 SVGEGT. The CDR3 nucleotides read TGTGCCAGCAGTTCCGACAGGGGAGGAGAGACCCAGTACTTC. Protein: CASSSDRGGETQYF.

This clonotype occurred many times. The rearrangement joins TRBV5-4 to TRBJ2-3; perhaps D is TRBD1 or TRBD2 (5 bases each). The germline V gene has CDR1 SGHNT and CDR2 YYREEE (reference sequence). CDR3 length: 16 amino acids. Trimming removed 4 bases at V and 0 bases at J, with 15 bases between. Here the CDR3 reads CASSPGTTTSTDTQYF. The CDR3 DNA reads TGTGCCAGCAGCCCGGGGACCACAACTAGCACAGATACGCAGTATTTT.

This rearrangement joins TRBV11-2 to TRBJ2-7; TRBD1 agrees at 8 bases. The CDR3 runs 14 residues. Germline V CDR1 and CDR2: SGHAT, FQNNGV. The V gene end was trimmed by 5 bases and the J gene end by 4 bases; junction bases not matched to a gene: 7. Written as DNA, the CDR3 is TGTGCCAGCAGCCCCCGGACAGGGTATTACGAGCAGTACTTC. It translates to CASSPRTGYYEQYF.

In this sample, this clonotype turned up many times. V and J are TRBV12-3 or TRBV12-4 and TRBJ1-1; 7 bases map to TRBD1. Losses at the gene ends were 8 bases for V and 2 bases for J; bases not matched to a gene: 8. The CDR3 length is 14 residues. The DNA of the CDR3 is TGTGCCAGCGAGATGGGACAGAGAAACACTGAAGCTTTCTTT. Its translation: CASEMGQRNTEAFF.

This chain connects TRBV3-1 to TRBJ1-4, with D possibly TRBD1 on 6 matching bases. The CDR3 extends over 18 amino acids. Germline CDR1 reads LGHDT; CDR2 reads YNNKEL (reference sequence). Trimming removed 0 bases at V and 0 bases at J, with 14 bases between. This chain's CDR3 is CASSQDKGTRATNEKLFF. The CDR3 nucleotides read TGTGCCAGCAGCCAAGATAAAGGGACAAGGGCAACTAATGAAAAACTGTTTTTT.

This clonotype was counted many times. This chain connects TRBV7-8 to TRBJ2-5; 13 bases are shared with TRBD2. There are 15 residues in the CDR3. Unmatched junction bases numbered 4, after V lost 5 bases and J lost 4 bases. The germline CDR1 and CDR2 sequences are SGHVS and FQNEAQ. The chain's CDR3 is CASSVRTSGRETQYF. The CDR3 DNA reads TGTGCCAGCAGCGTCCGGACTAGCGGGAGAGAGACCCAGTACTTC.